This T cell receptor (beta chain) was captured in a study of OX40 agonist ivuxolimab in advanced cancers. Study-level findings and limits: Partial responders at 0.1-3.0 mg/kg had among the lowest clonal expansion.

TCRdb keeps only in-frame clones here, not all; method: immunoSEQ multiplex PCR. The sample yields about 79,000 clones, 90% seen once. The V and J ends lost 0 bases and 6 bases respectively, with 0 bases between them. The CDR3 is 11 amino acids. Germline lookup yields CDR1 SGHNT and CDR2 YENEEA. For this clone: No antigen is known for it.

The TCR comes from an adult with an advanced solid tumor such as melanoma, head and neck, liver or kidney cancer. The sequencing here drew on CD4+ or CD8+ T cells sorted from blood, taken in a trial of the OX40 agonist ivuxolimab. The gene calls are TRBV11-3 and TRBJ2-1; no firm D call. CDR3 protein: CASSLDNEQFF. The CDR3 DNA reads TGTGCCAGCAGCTTAGACAATGAGCAGTTCTTC.